The clone carrying this TCR beta chain has just a few counts. Stated time point: patch test 3, about 24 weeks after DPC sensitization. Documented treatment: therapeutic diphenylcyclopropenone sensitization with weekly scalp DPC. The V and J ends lost 3 bases and 4 bases, in that order; junction bases with no gene match: 3. This CDR3 contains 14 residues. Germline CDR1 reads LNHNV; CDR2 reads YYDKDF (reference sequence). This sample is part of a study of human T cells and chemical hapten exposure. Study as a whole: Throughout a study of around six months, patients underwent weekly scalp administration of diphenylcyclopropenone doses.

MiXCR was run by TCRdb on the RACE reads, yielding one entry per CDR3 protein. The repertoire has around 200,000 distinct CDR3 sequences, approximately 26% of them found once; the top ten carry 2% to 2.5%. The V gene is TRBV15, the J gene TRBJ2-7, with TRBD1 matching over 10 bases. The specimen comprised whole blood, sampled in connection with sensitization to the hapten diphenylcyclopropenone (DPC). This clonotype originated in a woman aged 35 to 49 with alopecia areata. Some clones in this sample may be carry-over from other donors' samples. The CDR3 loop is CATSSRDRGYEQYF. The CDR3 DNA reads as TGTGCCACCAGCAGCCGGGACAGGGGATACGAGCAGTACTTC.